This T cell receptor beta chain was sequenced during a study of T cell responses to AZD1222 COVID-19 vaccine. Germline assignment: CDR1 SGHDN and CDR2 FVKESK. There are 14 residues in the CDR3. Trimming cost V 4 bases and J 3 bases; bases outside gene matches: 1. The repertoire was sequenced with immunoSEQ multiplex PCR; TCRdb's copy has only in-frame clones and lacks some. The sample has 150,000 to 200,000 clones, around 90% seen once. This chain connects TRBV14 to TRBJ2-7; the match to TRBD2 covers 12 bases. The specimen was peripheral blood, collected on day 0 of AZD1222 vaccination. The clonotype originates from an adult in good health. The CDR3 DNA follows: TGTGCCAGCAGCCCGGGACTAGCGGGCTACGAGCAGTACTTC. It encodes CASSPGLAGYEQYF.